A single sample is the source of the 28 T cell receptor beta chains below, sequenced in a study of somatic mutations in cytotoxic T cells in rheumatoid arthritis. Assay used: immunoSEQ multiplex PCR; TCRdb lists only in-frame clones, some missing. This sample carries 14,000 or so clones, about four fifths of them seen once, and the ten largest clones take more than 13%. Input material: CD8+ T cells sorted from blood. The receptors shown here come from an adult with rheumatoid arthritis.

V is TRBV7-6 and J is TRBJ2-1, with D tentatively TRBD1 or TRBD2 (5 bases each). Trimming pared 5 bases from V and 9 bases from J, leaving 17 bases between. This CDR3 contains 14 residues. Germline values: CDR1 SGHVS, CDR2 FNYEAQ. The CDR3 is CASSPIPGTGEQFF. CDR3 in DNA: TGTGCCAGCAGCCCTATACCCGGGACGGGTGAGCAGTTCTTC.

The chain links TRBV10-2 to TRBJ1-6, with D possibly being TRBD1 (6 bases). The CDR3 sequence is 14 residues long. V lost 6 bases to trimming and J lost 4 bases, with 10 bases between them. Per germline, CDR1 WSHSY and CDR2 SAAADI. The CDR3 protein is CASRNDRYNSPLHF. The CDR3 coding sequence is TGCGCCAGCAGGAATGACAGGTATAATTCACCCCTCCACTTT.

This clone has a handful of counts. This chain joins TRBV28 and TRBJ2-7, with 7 bases that match TRBD2. Unmatched junction bases numbered 13, after V lost 4 bases and J lost 4 bases. Germline CDR1 and CDR2: MDHEN and SYDVKM. This CDR3 region has 16 residues. The CDR3 region is CASSSSILADPYEQYF. CDR3 bases: TGTGCCAGCAGTTCCAGTATCCTAGCGGACCCGTACGAGCAGTACTTC.

This rearrangement joins TRBV6-5 to TRBJ2-3; perhaps TRBD1 as D (6 bases). CDR1 is MNHEY and CDR2 is SVGAGI in the germline V gene. The CDR3 length is 15 residues. Trimming cost V 5 bases and J 0 bases, with 12 bases left between them. The CDR3 nucleotides read TGTGCCAGCAGTCTGGGGGCCCTTAGCACAGATACGCAGTATTTT. Encoded protein: CASSLGALSTDTQYF.

This chain uses TRBV6-5 with TRBJ2-2, with a weak D call TRBD1 (5 bases). Trimming stripped 5 bases from V and 6 bases from J, with 10 bases between. The CDR3 sequence is 13 residues long. Germline CDR1 and CDR2: MNHEY and SVGAGI. The chain's CDR3 is CASSQGVPGELFF. For the CDR3, the DNA is TGTGCCAGCAGTCAAGGGGTCCCCGGGGAGCTGTTTTTT.

This rearrangement joins TRBV5-1 to TRBJ1-1, with D tentatively TRBD1 (5 bases). CDR3 length: 13 amino acids. CDR1 is SGHRS, CDR2 YFSETQ, per germline. Deletions cut 2 bases from V and 4 bases from J, with 9 bases between. The CDR3 here is CASSLMRGTEAFF. Written as DNA, the CDR3 is TGCGCCAGCAGCTTAATGAGGGGCACTGAAGCTTTCTTT.

The chain couples TRBV10-2 to TRBJ2-5, with 9 bases fitting TRBD1. The CDR3 runs to 15 residues. V dropped 6 bases and J dropped 2; count of bases not matched to a gene: 7. Looked up from germline, CDR1 is WSHSY and CDR2 is SAAADI. This CDR3 is CASRRYRGPQETQYF. The CDR3 coding sequence is TGCGCCAGCAGGAGATACAGGGGGCCTCAAGAGACCCAGTACTTC.

This chain joins TRBV7-9 and TRBJ2-5; D is tentatively TRBD1 or TRBD2 (5 bases each). The CDR3 covers 14 residues. Germline V lookup: CDR1 SEHNR, CDR2 FQNEAQ (reference sequence). V lost 6 bases, J lost 1 base, and 12 bases lay in between. The CDR3 nucleotides read TGTGCCAGCAGATCCAGGGACGGCCAAGAGACCCAGTACTTC. Residues: CASRSRDGQETQYF. Looking up the rest from reference TRBV7-9 and TRBJ2-5 gives the full variable domain: DTGVSQNPRHKITKRGQNVTFRCDPISEHNRLYWYRQTLGQGPEFLTYFQNEAQLEKSRLLSDRFSAERPKGSFSTLEIQRTEQGDSAMYLCASRSRDGQETQYFGPGTRLLVL.

CDR3: CASSGVAGGIYTGELFF. The DNA of the CDR3 is TGTGCCAGCAGTGGGGTAGCGGGGGGGATATACACCGGGGAGCTGTTTTTT. This chain joins TRBV2 and TRBJ2-2, with 11 bases lining up with TRBD2. Germline CDR1 is SNHLY and CDR2 is FYNNEI. V was pared by 4 bases and J by 3 bases, with 7 bases of the junction left unmatched. This CDR3 has 17 amino acids.

V gene TRBV7-6 combines with J gene TRBJ2-7; a weak D match, TRBD1 (5 bases). Germline V gives CDR1 SGHVS, CDR2 FNYEAQ. V shed 1 base and J shed 0 bases, with 10 bases lying between them. This CDR3 has 15 residues. CDR3 DNA sequence: TGTGCCAGCAGCTTAGATCAGGGCCTCTCCTACGAGCAGTACTTC. Its translation is CASSLDQGLSYEQYF.

The chain carries TRBV7-2 and TRBJ2-1; perhaps TRBD1 as D (7 bases). The V end was cut by 1 base, the J end by 7 bases, with 17 bases between. This CDR3 comprises 16 residues. Germline assignment: CDR1 SGHTA and CDR2 FQGNSA. CDR3 amino acids: CASSLEGPGGWNEQFF. The CDR3 bases are TGTGCCAGCAGCTTAGAAGGGCCAGGGGGGTGGAATGAGCAGTTCTTC.

The chain combines TRBV7-6 with TRBJ2-7; D possibly corresponds to TRBD2 (5 bases). Germline V gene lookup returns CDR1 SGHVS and CDR2 FNYEAQ. This CDR3 contains 13 residues. Trimming shortened V by 5 bases and J by 5 bases, and 13 bases separated the two germline ends. The CDR3 DNA reads TGTGCCAGCAGCATACTAGTTCTGAACGAGCAGTACTTC. Translating gives CASSILVLNEQYF.

The chain recombines TRBV28 with TRBJ1-4; D is unclear. This CDR3 spans 14 amino acids. V was clipped by 2 bases and J by 4 bases, with 8 bases between them. Germline V gene sequence: CDR1 MDHEN, CDR2 SYDVKM. The CDR3: CASSLVAVNEKLFF. The CDR3 region has the DNA TGTGCCAGCAGTTTAGTAGCGGTTAATGAAAAACTGTTTTTT.

This clone counts as medium-sized. The rearrangement joins TRBV7-9 to TRBJ1-4; D might be TRBD1 (5 bases). CDR1 is SEHNR, CDR2 FQNEAQ, per germline (reference sequence). V was cut by 3 bases and J by 4 bases, with 15 bases left in between. The CDR3 is made up of 16 amino acids. The CDR3 region has the DNA TGTGCCAGCAGCTTTCCTGCCAGGGAAGGTAATGAAAAACTGTTTTTT. Its protein product is CASSFPAREGNEKLFF.

This chain connects TRBV5-5 to TRBJ2-4; D may correspond to TRBD1 or TRBD2 (5 bases each). V was shortened by 0 bases and J by 8 bases, with 12 bases between the two germline ends. Germline CDR1 is SGHKS and CDR2 is YYEKEE (reference sequence). This CDR3 is 14 amino acids long. CDR3 region: CASSLGAGRDIQYF. DNA for the CDR3: TGTGCCAGCAGCTTGGGGGCAGGGAGAGACATTCAGTACTTC.

The V and J genes are TRBV7-8 and TRBJ1-5, with D hard to call. Germline V gene sequence: CDR1 SGHVS, CDR2 FQNEAQ. The CDR3 is 15 residues long. The V end lost 3 bases, the J end lost 0 bases, and 9 bases lay between the germline ends. CDR3 region: CASSFGANSNQPQHF. CDR3 in DNA: TGTGCCAGCAGCTTTGGAGCAAATAGCAATCAGCCCCAGCATTTT. Full variable domain (remainder filled in from reference TRBV7-8 and TRBJ1-5): GAGVSQSPRYKVAKRGQDVALRCDPISGHVSLFWYQQALGQGPEFLTYFQNEAQLDKSGLPSDRFFAERPEGSVSTLKIQRTQQEDSAVYLCASSFGANSNQPQHFGDGTRLSIL.

The rearrangement uses TRBV10-3 and TRBJ2-7; weak D call: TRBD2 (6 bases). V lost 4 bases to trimming and J lost 4 bases, with 17 bases between them. This CDR3 is 15 amino acids long. Germline CDR1 ENHRY, CDR2 SYGVKD. This CDR3 reads CAISAAGTAGYEQYF. The CDR3 nucleotides read TGTGCCATCAGTGCAGCCGGGACGGCGGGATACGAGCAGTACTTC.

This chain uses TRBV6-6 with TRBJ1-2; D possibly corresponds to TRBD1 (5 bases). CDR1 is MNHNY, CDR2 SVGAGI, per germline (reference sequence). CDR3 length: 15 amino acids. The V end was cut by 0 bases, the J end by 6 bases, with 14 bases between. In DNA form, the CDR3 reads TGTGCCAGCAGTTACTCGGCGGGGCCCATTGATGGCTACACCTTC. Translated: CASSYSAGPIDGYTF.

The J gene is TRBJ2-1, the V gene TRBV2, with TRBD2 identical over 8 bases. Germline loops: CDR1 SNHLY, CDR2 FYNNEI. The V segment lost 4 bases and the J segment 0 bases; nucleotides outside the gene matches: 2. This CDR3 is built from 15 residues. CDR3 nucleotides: TGTGCCAGCAGTGTCCGGGGGGGCTCCTACAATGAGCAGTTCTTC. This gives the protein CASSVRGGSYNEQFF.

This clone is labeled medium-sized. CDR3 region: CASSIALGDGQPQHF. The DNA of the CDR3 is TGTGCCAGTAGTATAGCATTGGGGGACGGTCAGCCCCAGCATTTT. This sequence joins TRBV19 and TRBJ1-5, with D tentatively TRBD1 (5 bases). V lost 1 base to trimming and J lost 6 bases, with 13 bases between them. Per the germline V gene, CDR1 is LNHDA and CDR2 is SQIVND (reference sequence). The CDR3 extends over 15 amino acids.

The V and J genes are TRBV19 and TRBJ2-4; D remains unclear. The V gene's germline CDR1 is LNHDA and CDR2 SQIVND (reference sequence). This CDR3 region has 12 residues. V lost 1 base and J lost 7, with 5 bases in between. The CDR3 region is CASSIALNIQYF. Here the CDR3 DNA reads TGTGCCAGTAGTATAGCGTTGAACATTCAGTACTTC.

V gene TRBV25-1 combines with J gene TRBJ2-7, with 9 bases that match TRBD2. J was trimmed by 0 bases and V by 2 bases; bases with no gene match: 8. Germline V CDR1 and CDR2: MGHDK, SYGVNS. This CDR3 is built from 17 residues. This CDR3 is CASSERESSGSSYEQYF. The CDR3 DNA sequence: TGTGCCAGCAGTGAAAGGGAGAGTAGCGGGAGCTCCTACGAGCAGTACTTC.

The chain employs TRBV6-5 and TRBJ1-2; perhaps TRBD1 as D (6 bases). Germline-derived CDR1 and CDR2 are MNHEY and SVGAGI. This CDR3 contains 15 residues. V was trimmed by 3 bases and J by 6 bases, leaving 17 bases between them. In DNA, the CDR3 is TGTGCCAGCAGTTATACAGGGTCTGCGGTGGATGGCTACACCTTC. Protein: CASSYTGSAVDGYTF.

The V call is TRBV5-1, the J call TRBJ2-3; possible D gene TRBD2, 7 bases. The CDR3 totals 15 residues. CDR1 and CDR2 (germline): SGHRS, YFSETQ. Trimming removed 6 bases from V and 6 bases from J, with 20 bases in between. The CDR3 spells CASKRGGERWDTQYF. The CDR3 bases are TGCGCCAGCAAACGAGGGGGGGAACGTTGGGATACGCAGTATTTT.

V is TRBV19 and J is TRBJ2-2; D possibly corresponds to TRBD2 (7 bases). Germline CDR1 is LNHDA and CDR2 is SQIVND (reference sequence). The CDR3 consists of 15 residues. V shed 7 bases and J shed 3 bases, with 15 bases lying between them. For the CDR3, the DNA is TGTGCCAGTAAGATCGGGGGGCTGGACACCGGGGAGCTGTTTTTT. Protein sequence: CASKIGGLDTGELFF. Supplemented by reference TRBV19 and TRBJ2-2, the full variable domain reads DGGITQSPKYLFRKEGQNVTLSCEQNLNHDAMYWYRQDPGQGLRLIYYSQIVNDFQKGDIAEGYSVSREKKESFPLTVTSAQKNPTAFYLCASKIGGLDTGELFFGEGSRLTVL.

V and J are TRBV11-2 and TRBJ1-3, with D unresolved. The CDR3 contains 13 residues. The germline CDR1 and CDR2 sequences are SGHAT and FQNNGV. Trimming left V 7 bases short and J 3 bases short, with 10 bases between. In nucleotides, the CDR3 is TGTGCCAGCACCCTGCCGCTTGGAAACACCATATATTTT. It codes for CASTLPLGNTIYF. Full variable domain (missing parts from reference TRBV11-2 and TRBJ1-3): EAGVAQSPRYKIIEKRQSVAFWCNPISGHATLYWYQQILGQGPKLLIQFQNNGVVDDSQLPKDRFSAERLKGVDSTLKIQPAKLEDSAVYLCASTLPLGNTIYFGEGSWLTVV.

The chain combines TRBV7-8 with TRBJ2-5, with D possibly matching TRBD1 (6 bases). Germline V gene sequence: CDR1 SGHVS, CDR2 FQNEAQ. V was cut by 6 bases and J by 1 base, with 12 bases left in between. The CDR3 runs to 14 residues. CDR3 sequence: CASSTQGPQETQYF. The DNA of the CDR3 is TGTGCCAGCAGTACTCAGGGGCCCCAAGAGACCCAGTACTTC.

The V call is TRBV5-6, the J call TRBJ1-6; 9 bases are a match to TRBD1. This CDR3 is built from 12 residues. Germline V gene sequence: CDR1 SGHDT, CDR2 YYEEEE. The trim removed 4 bases at V and 12 bases at J, leaving 2 bases unmatched. CDR3 sequence reads: CASSPTGGPLHF. CDR3 nucleotide sequence: TGTGCCAGCAGCCCGACAGGGGGACCCCTCCACTTT.